This is a list of T cell receptor beta chains from one sample in a study of blood T cell repertoires in COVID-19. Some clones are missing from TCRdb's copy, which holds only in-frame ones; the method was immunoSEQ multiplex PCR. The repertoire holds 150,000 to 200,000 clones, with about 88% as singletons. The specimen was peripheral blood. These receptors came from a man in his late teens or twenties who had recovered from COVID-19. Both conserved end residues are part of each CDR3. A D gene is named only where the DNA matches it firmly. Rows may omit the clone size; those that give it use once, few, many or a size class.

J gene: TRBJ2-7; clone size: -; V gene: TRBV9; D gene: TRBD1; CDR3 protein: CASSGSSRPGQGNEQYF; CDR3 DNA: TGTGCCAGCAGCGGTTCGTCTCGACCGGGACAGGGAAACGAGCAGTACTTC
J gene: TRBJ1-4; clone size: -; V gene: TRBV5-1; D gene: TRBD1; CDR3 protein: CASSAGTGGEKLFF; CDR3 DNA: TGCGCCAGCAGCGCCGGTACAGGGGGTGAAAAACTGTTTTTT
J gene: TRBJ2-7; clone size: -; V gene: TRBV4-1; D gene: TRBD2; CDR3 protein: CASSQISGRAFYEQYF; CDR3 DNA: TGCGCCAGCAGCCAGATTAGCGGGAGGGCCTTCTACGAGCAGTACTTC
J gene: TRBJ1-1; clone size: few; V gene: TRBV27; D gene: TRBD1; CDR3 protein: CASSFFPGQGDTEAFF; CDR3 DNA: TGTGCCAGCAGTTTTTTCCCCGGACAGGGAGACACTGAAGCTTTCTTT
J gene: TRBJ1-1; clone size: once; V gene: TRBV15; D gene: -; CDR3 protein: CATSRDQANTEAFF; CDR3 DNA: TGTGCCACCAGCAGAGATCAGGCCAACACTGAAGCTTTCTTT
J gene: TRBJ1-4; clone size: -; V gene: TRBV18; D gene: -; CDR3 protein: CASSPSTGPNEKLFF; CDR3 DNA: TGTGCCAGCTCACCATCGACAGGTCCTAATGAAAAACTGTTTTTT
J gene: TRBJ2-7; clone size: many; V gene: TRBV30; D gene: TRBD1; CDR3 protein: CAWSRGAGGYEQYF; CDR3 DNA: TGTGCCTGGTCCCGAGGGGCAGGGGGCTACGAGCAGTACTTC
J gene: TRBJ2-1; clone size: -; V gene: TRBV7-8; D gene: TRBD2; CDR3 protein: CASSYPLGRSYNEQFF; CDR3 DNA: TGTGCCAGCAGCTACCCCCTCGGGAGGTCCTACAATGAGCAGTTCTTC
J gene: TRBJ2-5; clone size: -; V gene: TRBV29-1; D gene: -; CDR3 protein: CSVKGLEETQYF; CDR3 DNA: TGCAGCGTAAAGGGACTTGAAGAGACCCAGTACTTC
J gene: TRBJ1-5; clone size: -; V gene: TRBV2; D gene: -; CDR3 protein: CASSGIQGGFNQPQHF; CDR3 DNA: TGTGCCAGCAGTGGGATTCAAGGAGGATTCAATCAGCCCCAGCATTTT
J gene: TRBJ1-1; clone size: -; V gene: TRBV29-1; D gene: -; CDR3 protein: CSVEDQGWGTEAFF; CDR3 DNA: TGCAGCGTTGAAGATCAGGGGTGGGGCACTGAAGCTTTCTTT
J gene: TRBJ2-3; clone size: -; V gene: TRBV5-1; D gene: TRBD2; CDR3 protein: CASSPGTSGSGNTDTQYF; CDR3 DNA: TGCGCCAGCAGCCCCGGGACTAGCGGGAGCGGGAACACAGATACGCAGTATTTT
J gene: TRBJ2-7; clone size: -; V gene: TRBV6-5; D gene: -; CDR3 protein: CASIEGSSGSYEQYF; CDR3 DNA: TGTGCCAGCATAGAAGGTAGTAGCGGCTCCTACGAGCAGTACTTC
J gene: TRBJ1-3; clone size: -; V gene: TRBV28; D gene: TRBD1; CDR3 protein: CASSFDRGYSGNTIYF; CDR3 DNA: TGTGCCAGCAGTTTCGACAGGGGATACTCTGGAAACACCATATATTTT
J gene: TRBJ1-2; clone size: -; V gene: TRBV28; D gene: TRBD1; CDR3 protein: CASSRRQGSNYGYTF; CDR3 DNA: TGTGCCAGCAGTCGCCGACAGGGGTCTAACTATGGCTACACCTTC
J gene: TRBJ1-5; clone size: once; V gene: TRBV2; D gene: -; CDR3 protein: CATRGLGVQPQHF; CDR3 DNA: TGTGCCACCAGGGGCCTAGGGGTCCAGCCCCAGCATTTT
J gene: TRBJ1-1; clone size: -; V gene: TRBV5-1; D gene: TRBD1; CDR3 protein: CASSSGTGNTEAFF; CDR3 DNA: TGCGCCAGCAGCTCTGGGACAGGGAACACTGAAGCTTTCTTT
J gene: TRBJ2-5; clone size: once; V gene: TRBV19; D gene: -; CDR3 protein: CASRGGAETQYF; CDR3 DNA: TGTGCCTCAAGGGGGGGTGCAGAGACCCAGTACTTC
J gene: TRBJ2-5; clone size: -; V gene: TRBV4-1; D gene: -; CDR3 protein: CASSQVDTPLARETQYF; CDR3 DNA: TGCGCCAGCAGCCAAGTGGATACCCCTCTAGCGAGAGAGACCCAGTACTTC
J gene: TRBJ1-4; clone size: -; V gene: TRBV20-1; D gene: TRBD1; CDR3 protein: CSARDRGFEKLFF; CDR3 DNA: TGCAGTGCTCGTGACAGGGGATTCGAAAAACTGTTTTTT
J gene: TRBJ1-2; clone size: -; V gene: TRBV2; D gene: TRBD1; CDR3 protein: CASRDRAIGGYTF; CDR3 DNA: TGTGCCAGCAGGGACAGGGCAATCGGGGGCTACACCTTC
J gene: TRBJ1-1; clone size: -; V gene: TRBV7-2; D gene: -; CDR3 protein: CASSSGGQYTEAFF; CDR3 DNA: TGTGCCAGCAGCTCGGGGGGGCAGTACACTGAAGCTTTCTTT
J gene: TRBJ2-7; clone size: -; V gene: TRBV10-2; D gene: -; CDR3 protein: CASSWRGEQYF; CDR3 DNA: TGCGCCAGCAGTTGGAGGGGCGAGCAGTACTTC
J gene: TRBJ1-5; clone size: -; V gene: TRBV6-5; D gene: -; CDR3 protein: CASSYSGRGSQPQHF; CDR3 DNA: TGTGCCAGCAGTTACTCGGGCAGGGGTTCCCAGCCCCAGCATTTT
J gene: TRBJ2-2; clone size: -; V gene: TRBV6-6; D gene: -; CDR3 protein: CASSPGGRDTGELFF; CDR3 DNA: TGTGCCAGCAGTCCCGGGGGTCGAGACACCGGGGAGCTGTTTTTT
J gene: TRBJ1-1; clone size: -; V gene: TRBV5-4; D gene: -; CDR3 protein: CASSLAGRVEAFF; CDR3 DNA: TGTGCCAGCAGCTTGGCCGGGCGGGTTGAAGCTTTCTTT
J gene: TRBJ1-1; clone size: -; V gene: TRBV29-1; D gene: TRBD1; CDR3 protein: CSVEGGQGPTEAFF; CDR3 DNA: TGCAGCGTTGAGGGGGGACAGGGACCCACTGAAGCTTTCTTT
J gene: TRBJ2-6; clone size: -; V gene: TRBV4-1; D gene: TRBD1; CDR3 protein: CASSLGIGTGFSGANVLTF; CDR3 DNA: TGCGCCAGCAGCCTGGGAATCGGGACAGGGTTCTCTGGGGCCAACGTCCTGACTTTC
J gene: TRBJ1-5; clone size: -; V gene: TRBV4-1; D gene: -; CDR3 protein: CASSLGLRGGSNQPQHF; CDR3 DNA: TGCGCCAGCAGCCTAGGACTCCGGGGAGGGAGCAATCAGCCCCAGCATTTT
J gene: TRBJ2-2; clone size: once; V gene: TRBV5-1; D gene: TRBD1; CDR3 protein: CASSSPGGTDTGELFF; CDR3 DNA: TGCGCCAGCAGCTCACCAGGGGGAACGGACACCGGGGAGCTGTTTTTT
J gene: TRBJ1-1; clone size: -; V gene: TRBV5-4; D gene: -; CDR3 protein: CASSLAGGNTEAFF; CDR3 DNA: TGTGCCAGCAGCTTGGCTGGAGGGAACACTGAAGCTTTCTTT
J gene: TRBJ2-5; clone size: once; V gene: TRBV19; D gene: TRBD2; CDR3 protein: CASRTSGRETQYF; CDR3 DNA: TGTGCCAGCCGGACTAGCGGGAGAGAGACCCAGTACTTC
J gene: TRBJ1-2; clone size: -; V gene: TRBV7-9; D gene: TRBD1; CDR3 protein: CASRLQGSNYGYTF; CDR3 DNA: TGTGCCAGCAGACTACAGGGGTCAAACTATGGCTACACCTTC
J gene: TRBJ1-6; clone size: -; V gene: TRBV7-2; D gene: TRBD1; CDR3 protein: CASSLGTGGYNSPLHF; CDR3 DNA: TGTGCCAGCAGCTTGGGTACAGGGGGCTATAATTCACCCCTCCACTTT
J gene: TRBJ1-6; clone size: -; V gene: TRBV15; D gene: -; CDR3 protein: CATSTRTTGSPLHF; CDR3 DNA: TGTGCCACCAGCACCCGGACAACTGGTTCACCCCTCCACTTT
J gene: TRBJ1-6; clone size: -; V gene: TRBV27; D gene: TRBD1; CDR3 protein: CASSFSTGGGSYNSPLHF; CDR3 DNA: TGTGCCAGCAGTTTCTCGACAGGGGGCGGCTCCTATAATTCACCCCTCCACTTT
J gene: TRBJ1-1; clone size: many; V gene: TRBV7-2; D gene: -; CDR3 protein: CASSLGTQGHTEAFF; CDR3 DNA: TGTGCCAGCAGCTTAGGAACGCAGGGCCACACTGAAGCTTTCTTT
J gene: TRBJ1-1; clone size: -; V gene: TRBV20-1; D gene: -; CDR3 protein: CSAPLNTEAFF; CDR3 DNA: TGCAGTGCTCCCTTGAACACTGAAGCTTTCTTT
J gene: TRBJ1-1; clone size: -; V gene: TRBV11-2; D gene: TRBD1; CDR3 protein: CASSSGQGAEAFF; CDR3 DNA: TGTGCCAGCAGCTCCGGACAGGGGGCGGAAGCTTTCTTT
J gene: TRBJ2-5; clone size: -; V gene: TRBV5-1; D gene: -; CDR3 protein: CASSLQETQYF; CDR3 DNA: TGCGCCAGCAGCCTCCAAGAGACCCAGTACTTC
J gene: TRBJ2-1; clone size: -; V gene: TRBV5-1; D gene: TRBD2; CDR3 protein: CASRNLAGGLYNEQFF; CDR3 DNA: TGCGCCAGCAGAAACCTAGCGGGAGGCCTCTACAATGAGCAGTTCTTC